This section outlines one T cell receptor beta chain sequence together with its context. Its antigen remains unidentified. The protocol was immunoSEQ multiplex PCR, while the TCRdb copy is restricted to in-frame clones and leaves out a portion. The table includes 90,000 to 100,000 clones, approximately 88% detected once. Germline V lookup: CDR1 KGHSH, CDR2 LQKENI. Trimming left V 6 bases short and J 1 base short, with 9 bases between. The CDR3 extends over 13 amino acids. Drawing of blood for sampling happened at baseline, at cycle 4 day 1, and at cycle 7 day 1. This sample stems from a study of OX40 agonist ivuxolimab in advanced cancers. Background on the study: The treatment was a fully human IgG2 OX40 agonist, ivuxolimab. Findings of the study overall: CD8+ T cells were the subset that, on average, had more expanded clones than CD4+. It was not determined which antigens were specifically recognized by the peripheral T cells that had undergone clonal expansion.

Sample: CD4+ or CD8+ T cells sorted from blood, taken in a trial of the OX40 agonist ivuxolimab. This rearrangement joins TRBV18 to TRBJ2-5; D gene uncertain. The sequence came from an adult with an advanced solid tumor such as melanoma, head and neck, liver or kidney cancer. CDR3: CASSRTAQETQYF. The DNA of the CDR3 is TGTGCCAGCTCCCGAACAGCCCAAGAGACCCAGTACTTC.